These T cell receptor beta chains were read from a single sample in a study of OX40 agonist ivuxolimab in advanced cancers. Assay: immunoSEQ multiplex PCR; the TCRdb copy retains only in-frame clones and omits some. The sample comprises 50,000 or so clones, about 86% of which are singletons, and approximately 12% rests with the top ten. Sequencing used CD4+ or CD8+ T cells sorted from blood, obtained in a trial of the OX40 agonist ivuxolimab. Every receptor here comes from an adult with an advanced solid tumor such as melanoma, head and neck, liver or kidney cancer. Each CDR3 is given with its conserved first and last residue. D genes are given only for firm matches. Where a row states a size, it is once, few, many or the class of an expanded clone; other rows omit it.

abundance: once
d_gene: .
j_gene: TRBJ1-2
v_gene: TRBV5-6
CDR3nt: TGTGCCAGCAGCCCAGGGACCTATGGCTACACCTTC
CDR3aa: CASSPGTYGYTF

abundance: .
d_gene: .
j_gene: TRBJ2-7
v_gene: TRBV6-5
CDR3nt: TGTGCCAGCAGCTGGGACGGGTACGAGCAGTACTTC
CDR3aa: CASSWDGYEQYF

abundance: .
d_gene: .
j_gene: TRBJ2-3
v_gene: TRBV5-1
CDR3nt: TGCGCCAGCAGCTTTGGGGCCGGCACACTTTTTAGCACAGATACGCAGTATTTT
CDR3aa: CASSFGAGTLFSTDTQYF

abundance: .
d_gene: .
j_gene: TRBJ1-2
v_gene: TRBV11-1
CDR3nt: TGTGCCAGCAGCTTAGGGGAGGTCGGCTACACCTTC
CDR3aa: CASSLGEVGYTF

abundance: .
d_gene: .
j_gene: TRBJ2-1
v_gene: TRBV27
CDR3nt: TGTGCCAGCACCCCGGTGGGACTGACCTACAATGAGCAGTTCTTC
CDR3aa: CASTPVGLTYNEQFF

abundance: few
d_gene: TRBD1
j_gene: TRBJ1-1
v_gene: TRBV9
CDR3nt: TGTGCCAGCAGTGAATCCGGGACAGGCAACCCTGAAGCTTTCTTT
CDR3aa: CASSESGTGNPEAFF

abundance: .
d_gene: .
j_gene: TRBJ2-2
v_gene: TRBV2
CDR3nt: TGTGCCAGAAGTGACGTACAGAAGGGGACCGGGGAGCTGTTTTTT
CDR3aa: CARSDVQKGTGELFF

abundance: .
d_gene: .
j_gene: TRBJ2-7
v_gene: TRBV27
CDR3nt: TGTGCCAGCAGTTCCCGGGAGACCTACGAGCAGTACTTC
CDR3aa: CASSSRETYEQYF

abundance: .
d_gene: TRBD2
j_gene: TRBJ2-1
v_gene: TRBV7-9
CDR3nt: TGTGCCAGCAGCTTAGCCGGGAGGCTAAATGAGCAGTTCTTC
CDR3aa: CASSLAGRLNEQFF

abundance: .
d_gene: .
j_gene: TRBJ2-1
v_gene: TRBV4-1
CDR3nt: TGCGCCAGCAGCCCCTTAGTGGGGGGGCCGATAGAGCAGTTCTTC
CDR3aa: CASSPLVGGPIEQFF

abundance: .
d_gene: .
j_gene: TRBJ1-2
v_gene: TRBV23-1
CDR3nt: TGCGCCAGCAGTCAATCGAGGGCCGGATATGGCTACACCTTC
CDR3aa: CASSQSRAGYGYTF

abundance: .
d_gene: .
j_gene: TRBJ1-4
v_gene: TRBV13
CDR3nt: TGTGCCAGCAGCTTAATATCCTCAACTAATGAAAAACTGTTTTTT
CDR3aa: CASSLISSTNEKLFF

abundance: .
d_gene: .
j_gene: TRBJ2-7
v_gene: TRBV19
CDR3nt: TGTGCCAGTAGTATATCGACAGGAACTACCTACGAGCAGTACTTC
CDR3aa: CASSISTGTTYEQYF

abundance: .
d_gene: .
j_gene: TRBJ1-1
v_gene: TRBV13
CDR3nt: TGTGCCAGCACCATCACCCTGGGGGGGCTGGCGAACACTGAAGCTTTCTTT
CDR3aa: CASTITLGGLANTEAFF

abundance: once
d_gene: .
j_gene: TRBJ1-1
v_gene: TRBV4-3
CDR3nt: TGCGCCAGCAGCCAAGATCTCTTGGGGGCGACTGAAGCTTTCTTT
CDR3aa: CASSQDLLGATEAFF

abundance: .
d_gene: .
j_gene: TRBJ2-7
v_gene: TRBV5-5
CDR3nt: TGTGCCAGCAGTGCCGGGCCCCGTAAAGACGAGCAGTACTTC
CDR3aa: CASSAGPRKDEQYF